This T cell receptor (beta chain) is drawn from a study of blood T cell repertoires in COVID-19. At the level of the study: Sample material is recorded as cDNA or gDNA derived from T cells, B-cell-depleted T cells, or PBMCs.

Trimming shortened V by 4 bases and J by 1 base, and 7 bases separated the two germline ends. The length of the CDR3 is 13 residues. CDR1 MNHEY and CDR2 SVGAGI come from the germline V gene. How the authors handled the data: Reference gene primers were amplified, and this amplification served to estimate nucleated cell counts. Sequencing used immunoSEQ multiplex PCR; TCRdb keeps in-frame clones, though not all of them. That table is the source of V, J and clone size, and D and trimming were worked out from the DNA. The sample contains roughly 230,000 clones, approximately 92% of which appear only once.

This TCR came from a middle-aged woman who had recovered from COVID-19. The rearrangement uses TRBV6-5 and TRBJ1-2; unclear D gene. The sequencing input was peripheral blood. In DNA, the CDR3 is TGTGCCAGCAGTTTTGGGAGTAACTATGGCTACACCTTC. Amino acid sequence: CASSFGSNYGYTF.